There are a few counts of the clone carrying this TCR beta chain. Its antigen is currently unknown. The sample comes from a study of blood T cell dynamics during melanoma immunotherapy. Across the study: Metastatic melanoma patients received first-line pembrolizumab or nivolumab plus ipilimumab. Study outcomes and limitations: Disease-control patients' PBMC repertoires became either more clonal or more diverse at W3.

Time point reported: pre-treatment baseline. Assay used: immunoSEQ multiplex PCR; TCRdb lists only in-frame clones, some missing. The sample includes about 13,000 clones, around 83% of them seen just once. Germline V gene data show CDR1 as WNHNN and CDR2 as SYGVQD (reference sequence). CDR3 size: 13 residues. Trimming left V 2 bases short and J 8 bases short, with 12 bases between. This receptor was identified in a human donor with melanoma. This sequence joins TRBV10-1 and TRBJ1-2; tentative D call: TRBD1 (5 bases). Specimen: blood, collected from a patient treated with checkpoint blockade. CDR3 DNA sequence: TGCGCCAGCAGTGAGAACCCGGACAAAGGCTACACCTTC. Amino acid sequence: CASSENPDKGYTF.